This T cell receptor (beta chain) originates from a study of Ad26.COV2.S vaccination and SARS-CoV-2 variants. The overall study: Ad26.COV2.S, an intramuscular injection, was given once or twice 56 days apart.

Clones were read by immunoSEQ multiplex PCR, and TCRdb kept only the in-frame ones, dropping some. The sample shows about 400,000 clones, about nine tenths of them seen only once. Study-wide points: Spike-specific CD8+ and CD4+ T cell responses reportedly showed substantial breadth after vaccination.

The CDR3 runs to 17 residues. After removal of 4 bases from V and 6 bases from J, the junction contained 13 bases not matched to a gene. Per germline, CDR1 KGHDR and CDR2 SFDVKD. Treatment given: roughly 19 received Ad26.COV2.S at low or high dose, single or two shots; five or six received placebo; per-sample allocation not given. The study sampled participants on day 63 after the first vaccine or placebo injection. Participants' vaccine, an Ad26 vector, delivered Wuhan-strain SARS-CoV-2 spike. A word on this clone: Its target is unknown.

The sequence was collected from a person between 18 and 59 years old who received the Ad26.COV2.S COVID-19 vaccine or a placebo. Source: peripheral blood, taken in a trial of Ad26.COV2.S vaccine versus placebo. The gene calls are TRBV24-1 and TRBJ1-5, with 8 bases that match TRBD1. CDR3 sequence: CATSEPISGGGGQPQHF. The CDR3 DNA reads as TGTGCCACCAGTGAACCGATTTCAGGGGGCGGAGGTCAGCCCCAGCATTTT.